This T cell receptor beta chain was sequenced during a study of shared clonotypes between healthy human individuals (dated by TCRdb to 2018 to 2021). For the wider study: The cohort included three men and a couple of women between 18 and 49 years of age. For each donor, CD4 naive and CD4 memory were each run on three plates, CD8 naive on two plates, and CD8 memory on one plate. To estimate repertoire size and how much clonotypes are shared between individuals, the study performed deep sequencing of blood TCR repertoires from about five healthy adults. To increase sequencing depth and limit assay-specific biases, TCR repertoire library preparation and sequencing were carried out by different laboratories using diverse techniques. Each donor's leukapheresis produced roughly between about 0.85 and 10 billion PBMCs.

Broad study findings and their caveats: Approximately 4.8% of naive CD4, around 3.5% of naive CD8, 2% to 2.5% of memory CD4, and roughly 0.4% of memory CD8 clonotypes were shared across four donors. Rarefaction of sorted-subset datasets indicated incomplete sequencing despite the large sequencing depth. Pairwise subsampling indicated that sequencing depth was expected to affect the degree of clonotype sharing among donors. Compared with non-shared clonotypes, the clonotypes found in all four sorted-subset donors had higher generation probabilities. Only blood was sampled, and tissue TCR repertoires likely differ from those in blood. Naive subsets generally had larger estimated clonotype richness than memory subsets did. The genetic and exposure-history diversity represented was limited by the small number of donors.

Using the deep immunoSEQ assay, TCR CDR3 regions were amplified from genomic DNA by multiplex PCR. For each cell subset, the extracted genomic DNA was distributed evenly across all wells of several immunoSEQ 96-well plates, and each plate served as one replicate. For sorted subsets, about 210 ng of genomic DNA, equivalent to some 30,000 T cell genomes, went into each replicate PCR. Purified libraries were measured with a Qubit 3.0 fluorometer, size-checked on a Bioanalyzer 2100, and measured again with the KAPA Library Quantification kit. Every immunoSEQ 96-well plate was sequenced on a dedicated single-read 150-cycle Illumina NextSeq 550 flow cell. In the paper's pipeline: Because the immunoSEQ output included only junctional sequences and no quality scores, the filtering could not be the same as the filtering used for full-length reads. Sequences were annotated with PyIR, a Python wrapper for IgBLAST v1.9, and V/J genes and CDR3 were assigned using IMGT germline references. Reads were removed for weak V/J assignments (E-value above 1e-6), missing CDR3, stop codons, out-of-frame junctions, or ambiguous translated residues. A V3J clonotype was defined by an identical inferred V gene, J gene, and CDR3 amino acid sequence. Percentage overlap between repertoires was calculated by dividing the number of shared unique clonotypes by the size of the smaller repertoire. Three approaches were used to assess repertoire richness: RTK rarefaction, the Chao1 estimator, and Recon v2.1 estimates of unobserved clonotypes. Generation probabilities for all TCRbeta clonotypes obtained by the gDNA method from a handful of donors were computed using OLGA. This is the immuneACCESS table as TCRdb keeps it, with only in-frame sequences that have V and J called. A part of the clones is gone; compared with another copy, unresolved V genes explain less than half, and the rest is unexplained. The V and J calls and clone size come from that table; D and trimming were worked out from the DNA. Present in this sample are 2 million to 2.5 million clones, 92% of which were seen just once. The ten largest clones take up approximately 0.39% of the sample.

The donors were healthy, HIV-negative adults with no recently reported acute infections or vaccinations. Every donor was a Caucasian adult living in Nashville, Tennessee, USA. CD4+ T cells were enriched through magnetic negative selection, after which naive cells were positively selected on CD45RA and the remaining negative fraction served as the memory subset. Blood was obtained by leukapheresis, after which PBMCs were separated by Ficoll-Histopaque density gradient centrifugation and cryopreserved in liquid nitrogen vapor phase. Analytical flow cytometry was used to check the purity and quantity of each magnetically sorted T cell population. Genomic DNA was isolated from each sorted fraction and quantified by UV absorbance on a Nanodrop 2000c. Relative to germline, V is 2 bases shorter and J is 7 bases shorter, with 2 bases between their ends. From its cysteine to its phenylalanine, the CDR3 spans 11 amino acids. Just CDR3 DNA is preserved here, 33 bases in frame from base 1. The germline V gene gives CDR1 as MDHEN and CDR2 as SYDVKM.

In regard to this clone: Its antigen remains undetermined. No qualities accompany the bases; no much larger clone lies one base away. Other DNA sequences in the sample encode the same CDR3.

The material sequenced was naive CD4+ T cells from PBMCs. Taken with the paper, the label for cell subset or site translates to: CD45RA+ positively selected. The chain is made from TRBV28 and TRBJ1-4; a confident D gene designation cannot be given. The TCR originated in a man younger than 35 in good health. Some clones in this sample may be carry-over from other donors' samples. The sequence in DNA is TGTGCCAGCAGTTTAACTGAAAAACTGTTTTTT. Its protein product is CASSLTEKLFF.